Listed below are T cell receptor beta chains from one sample, sequenced in a study of blood T cell repertoires in COVID-19. TCRdb's copy holds only in-frame clones and misses some; the assay was immunoSEQ multiplex PCR. Here the sample spans about 320,000 clones, about 87% being singletons. Input material: peripheral blood. These receptors came from a woman in her twenties or thirties with COVID-19, enrolled during active disease. Both conserved end residues are part of each CDR3. A D gene is named only where the DNA matches it firmly. Clone size is shown for a subset of rows, as once, few, many or a class of expanded clone.

>NA|NA|TRBV5-4|TRBJ1-3|15
CASSLDAVSGNTIYF
TGTGCCAGCAGCTTGGATGCGGTCTCTGGAAACACCATATATTTT
>TRBD1|NA|TRBV24-1|TRBJ2-2|16
CATSDFATGVTGELFF
TGTGCCACCAGTGATTTCGCGACAGGGGTCACCGGGGAGCTGTTTTTT
>TRBD1|NA|TRBV10-3|TRBJ1-2|14
CAISRGQTNYGYTF
TGTGCCATCAGTAGGGGACAGACAAACTATGGCTACACCTTC
>TRBD1|NA|TRBV11-2|TRBJ1-2|13
CASSLDRGQAGTF
TGTGCCAGCAGCTTAGATAGGGGACAGGCGGGCACCTTC
>TRBD2|NA|TRBV5-5|TRBJ2-3|15
CASSLDLAGGDTQYF
TGTGCCAGCAGCTTGGACCTAGCGGGGGGAGATACGCAGTATTTT
>NA|few|TRBV6-5|TRBJ1-2|14
CASSRTPTGKGYTF
TGTGCCAGCAGTCGTACCCCGACAGGAAAAGGCTACACCTTC
>TRBD1|NA|TRBV19|TRBJ1-1|10
CASSMGTAAW
TGTGCCAGTAGTATGGGGACAGCTGCGTGG
>NA|NA|TRBV4-1|TRBJ1-5|15
CASSRAREPYQPQHF
TGCGCCAGCAGTCGGGCTCGGGAACCTTATCAGCCCCAGCATTTT
>TRBD1|NA|TRBV7-2|TRBJ1-2|17
CASSLVPGTGGGNGYTF
TGTGCCAGCAGCTTAGTTCCCGGGACAGGGGGCGGAAATGGCTACACCTTC
>NA|NA|TRBV2|TRBJ2-3|16
CASSEEQGAWRDTQYF
TGTGCCAGCAGTGAGGAACAAGGTGCCTGGAGGGATACGCAGTATTTT
>NA|NA|TRBV19|TRBJ1-2|16
CASRGQGPKKDYGYTF
TGTGCCAGCAGGGGTCAGGGGCCCAAAAAGGACTATGGCTACACCTTC
>TRBD1|NA|TRBV6-5|TRBJ2-5|13
CASSYRGRETQYF
TGTGCCAGCAGTTACAGGGGGCGGGAGACCCAGTACTTC
>NA|NA|TRBV5-1|TRBJ2-5|15
CASSPWVAGEETQYF
TGCGCCAGCAGCCCATGGGTAGCAGGGGAAGAGACCCAGTACTTC
>NA|NA|TRBV14|TRBJ2-2|14
CASSPSLRRGELFF
TGTGCCAGCAGCCCCTCCTTGCGGCGCGGGGAGCTGTTTTTT
>NA|once|TRBV7-9|TRBJ2-1|12
CASSLRQLEQFF
TGTGCCAGCAGCTTGAGGCAGCTTGAGCAGTTCTTC
>NA|NA|TRBV24-1|TRBJ1-2|12
CATSNQGWSYTF
TGTGCCACCAGTAACCAGGGCTGGAGCTACACCTTC
>NA|NA|TRBV27|TRBJ1-2|14
CASSSPDSRNGYTF
TGTGCCAGCAGCTCCCCCGACAGTCGGAATGGCTACACCTTC
>NA|NA|TRBV20-1|TRBJ1-5|14
CSASSASLNQPQHF
TGCAGTGCTAGTTCCGCCAGTCTCAATCAGCCCCAGCATTTT
>TRBD1|NA|TRBV29-1|TRBJ1-1|15
CSVVLEGAFGTEAFF
TGCAGCGTTGTGTTAGAGGGGGCGTTTGGCACTGAAGCTTTCTTT
>TRBD1|NA|TRBV6-5|TRBJ1-2|14
CASRIADRAYGYTF
TGTGCCAGCAGAATTGCGGACAGGGCTTATGGCTACACCTTC
>NA|NA|TRBV7-2|TRBJ1-5|15
CASSLNIQAYQPQHF
TGTGCCAGCAGCCTAAACATACAGGCCTATCAGCCCCAGCATTTT
>TRBD1|NA|TRBV6-5|TRBJ1-6|13
CATKGQHNSPLHF
TGTGCCACAAAGGGACAGCATAATTCACCCCTCCACTTT
>TRBD1|NA|TRBV19|TRBJ2-1|13
CASRTGGYNEQFF
TGTGCCAGCAGGACAGGGGGGTACAATGAGCAGTTCTTC
>TRBD1|NA|TRBV2|TRBJ1-2|13
CASSSGGVGGYTF
TGTGCCAGTAGCTCAGGGGGCGTGGGTGGCTACACCTTC
>NA|NA|TRBV11-2|TRBJ1-1|13
CASSLDSRVEAFF
TGTGCCAGCAGCTTAGATAGCCGGGTTGAAGCTTTCTTT
>NA|NA|TRBV10-1|TRBJ2-2|14
CASSGQRVSGELFF
TGCGCCAGCAGTGGACAGCGGGTTAGCGGGGAGCTGTTTTTT
>NA|few|TRBV6-2/TRBV6-3|TRBJ2-6|15
CASSPAGDGANVLTF
TGTGCCAGCAGTCCAGCCGGGGATGGGGCCAACGTCCTGACTTTC
>NA|NA|TRBV6-6|TRBJ1-5|14
CASNVGVGGQPQHF
TGTGCCAGCAATGTCGGGGTGGGGGGTCAGCCCCAGCATTTT
>TRBD1|once|TRBV7-9|TRBJ1-1|17
CASSLALTGALGTEAFF
TGTGCCAGCAGCTTAGCGTTAACAGGGGCATTGGGCACTGAAGCTTTCTTT
>TRBD1|NA|TRBV5-1|TRBJ1-1|14
CASSLNRDSLEAFF
TGCGCCAGCAGCCTAAACCGGGACAGCTTAGAAGCTTTCTTT
>NA|once|TRBV3-1/TRBV3-2|TRBJ2-5|14
CASTEGLTEETQYF
TGTGCCAGCACCGAGGGACTCACCGAAGAGACCCAGTACTTC
>TRBD1|NA|TRBV7-2|TRBJ2-5|15
CASSWAGTGQETQYF
TGTGCCAGCAGCTGGGCCGGGACAGGACAAGAGACCCAGTACTTC
>NA|NA|TRBV12-3/TRBV12-4|TRBJ1-3|13
CASRSFSGNTIYF
TGTGCCAGCAGGTCGTTCTCTGGAAACACCATATATTTT
>TRBD1|NA|TRBV5-1|TRBJ1-2|15
CASSLRDRGNYGYTF
TGCGCCAGCAGCTTACGGGACAGGGGGAACTATGGCTACACCTTC
>NA|NA|TRBV29-1|TRBJ1-1|13
CSANTGGNTEAFF
TGCAGCGCTAACACCGGGGGGAACACTGAAGCTTTCTTT
>NA|NA|TRBV5-1|TRBJ1-1|14
CASSLISVDTEAFF
TGCGCCAGCAGCTTGATTTCGGTAGACACTGAAGCTTTCTTT
>NA|few|TRBV5-1|TRBJ1-1|14
CASSLSSMNTEAFF
TGCGCCAGCAGCTTGTCATCAATGAACACTGAAGCTTTCTTT
>TRBD1|NA|TRBV24-1|TRBJ1-2|16
CATSATGQNSGYGYTF
TGTGCCACCAGTGCCACGGGACAGAACTCGGGCTATGGCTACACCTTC
>TRBD1|NA|TRBV10-3|TRBJ1-6|14
CAIRPEAGGSPLHF
TGTGCCATCAGACCCGAGGCAGGGGGTTCACCCCTCCACTTT
>TRBD2|once|TRBV23-1|TRBJ2-4|20
CASSHPTGTSGGGAKNIQYF
TGCGCCAGCAGTCACCCGACCGGGACTAGCGGGGGGGGAGCCAAAAACATTCAGTACTTC
>NA|once|TRBV7-7|TRBJ2-2|12
CASSFGTGELFF
TGTGCCAGCAGCTTCGGTACCGGGGAGCTGTTTTTT
>TRBD1|NA|TRBV6-5|TRBJ1-2|13
CASRRTGGVGYTF
TGTGCCAGCAGAAGAACAGGGGGCGTTGGCTACACCTTC
>NA|many|TRBV7-9|TRBJ2-2|14
CASSLGPGAGELFF
TGTGCCAGCAGCCTTGGGCCGGGGGCCGGGGAGCTGTTTTTT
>NA|NA|TRBV18|TRBJ2-1|15
CASSLSGTTRNEQFF
TGTGCCAGCTCACTCTCCGGGACAACGAGGAATGAGCAGTTCTTC
>TRBD1|NA|TRBV2|TRBJ1-2|15
CASSPGTGGPYGYTF
TGTGCCAGCAGCCCCGGGACAGGGGGCCCCTATGGCTACACCTTC
>TRBD1|NA|TRBV7-2|TRBJ2-1|15
CASSPGQGSYNEQFF
TGTGCCAGCAGCCCAGGACAGGGCTCCTACAATGAGCAGTTCTTC
>NA|NA|TRBV7-9|TRBJ1-5|17
CASSLGPGSQGNQPQHF
TGTGCCAGCAGCCTAGGCCCAGGAAGTCAGGGCAATCAGCCCCAGCATTTT
>TRBD1|few|TRBV19|TRBJ1-1|17
CASSHDRDRGARTEAFF
TGTGCCAGTAGCCACGACCGGGACAGGGGGGCGCGGACTGAAGCTTTCTTT
>NA|NA|TRBV29-1|TRBJ2-2|13
CSVARLNTGELFF
TGCAGCGTTGCTCGGTTAAACACCGGGGAGCTGTTTTTT
>TRBD1|NA|TRBV10-2|TRBJ1-2|14
CASNDRAPDYGYTF
TGCGCCAGCAACGACAGGGCCCCCGACTATGGCTACACCTTC
>TRBD1|NA|TRBV11-3|TRBJ2-7|16
CASSLVLGTGHYEQYF
TGTGCCAGCAGCTTAGTATTGGGGACAGGCCATTACGAGCAGTACTTC
>TRBD1|NA|TRBV2|TRBJ1-2|14
CASSGTGGIYGYTF
TGTGCCAGCAGTGGGACAGGGGGCATCTATGGCTACACCTTC
>TRBD1|few|TRBV28|TRBJ1-1|15
CASSLGTGGSSEAFF
TGTGCCAGCAGTCTAGGGACAGGGGGCTCCAGTGAAGCTTTCTTT
>NA|NA|TRBV27|TRBJ1-1|12
CASSPKGAEAFF
TGTGCCAGCAGCCCTAAAGGGGCGGAAGCTTTCTTT
>NA|NA|TRBV10-3|TRBJ1-2|15
CAISESAGGDYGYTF
TGTGCCATCAGTGAGTCCGCGGGGGGTGACTATGGCTACACCTTC
>TRBD2|once|TRBV28|TRBJ2-3|17
CASSLTSGGWGTDTQYF
TGTGCCAGCAGTTTGACTAGCGGGGGGTGGGGGACAGATACGCAGTATTTT
>NA|NA|TRBV9|TRBJ1-3|16
CASSISTASSGNTIYF
TGTGCCAGCAGCATCTCGACGGCTAGCTCTGGAAACACCATATATTTT